Listed here is a single T cell receptor (beta chain). Its antigen is undetermined. Thyroid surgery was preceded by no treatment in any patient. This CDR3 is built from 15 residues. In germline, CDR1 is DFQATT, CDR2 SNEGSKA (reference sequence). Trimming shortened V by 5 bases and J by 3 bases, and 16 bases separated the two germline ends. The data stem from a study of metastatic and nonmetastatic thyroid tumors. Study-level information: Repertoire comparisons spanned blood and tumor or nodule tissue from malignant and benign thyroid patients.

TCRdb re-analyzed the PCR reads through MiXCR. Of under 8,500 clones in the sample, approximately 40% are singletons; the top ten hold 23%. Findings and caveats of the study: In blood and tumor, TCR beta diversity was reportedly significantly higher in malignant thyroid tumors than in benign nodules.

V is TRBV20-1 and J is TRBJ2-2, with a possible D match to TRBD1 (6 bases). This clonotype originated in a female donor with papillary thyroid cancer or a benign thyroid nodule (not recorded which). Some clones in this sample may be carry-over from other donors' samples. The sequencing input was tumor tissue. The CDR3 reads CSAFQGSRDTGELFF. CDR3 in DNA: TGCAGTGCTTTTCAGGGGTCCCGCGACACCGGGGAGCTGTTTTTT.